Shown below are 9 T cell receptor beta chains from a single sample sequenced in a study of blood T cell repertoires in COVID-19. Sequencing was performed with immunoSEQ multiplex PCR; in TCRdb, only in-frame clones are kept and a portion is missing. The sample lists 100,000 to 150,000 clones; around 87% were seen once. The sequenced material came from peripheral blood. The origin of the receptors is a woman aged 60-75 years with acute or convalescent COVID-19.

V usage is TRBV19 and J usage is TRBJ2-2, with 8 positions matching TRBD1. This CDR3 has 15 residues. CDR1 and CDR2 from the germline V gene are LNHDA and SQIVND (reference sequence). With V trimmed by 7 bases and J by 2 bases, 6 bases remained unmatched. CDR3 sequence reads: CASKPTGVNTGELFF. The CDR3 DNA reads TGTGCCAGTAAGCCGACAGGGGTAAACACCGGGGAGCTGTTTTTT.

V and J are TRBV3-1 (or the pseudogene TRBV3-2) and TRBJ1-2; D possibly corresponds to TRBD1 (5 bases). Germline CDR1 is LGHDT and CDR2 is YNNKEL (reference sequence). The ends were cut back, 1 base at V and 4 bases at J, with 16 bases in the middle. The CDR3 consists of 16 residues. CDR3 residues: CASSQGGRGMGYGYTF. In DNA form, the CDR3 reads TGTGCCAGCAGCCAAGGGGGTAGGGGAATGGGCTATGGCTACACCTTC.

CDR3 DNA: TGTGCCACCGCCGGGGCGGGACTTGCACTTGAGCAGTTCTTC. Its protein product is CATAGAGLALEQFF. The chain joins TRBV6-5 to TRBJ2-1, with D possibly matching TRBD2 (6 bases). The CDR3 length is 14 residues. Germline V gives CDR1 MNHEY, CDR2 SVGAGI. Trimming shortened V by 10 bases and J by 9 bases, and 22 bases separated the two germline ends.

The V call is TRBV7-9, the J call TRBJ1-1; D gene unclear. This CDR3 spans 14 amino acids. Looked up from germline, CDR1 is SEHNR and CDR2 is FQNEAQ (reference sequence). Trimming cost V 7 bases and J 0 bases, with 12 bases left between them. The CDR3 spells CASNWAGLNTEAFF. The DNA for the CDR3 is TGTGCCAGCAATTGGGCTGGGTTGAACACTGAAGCTTTCTTT. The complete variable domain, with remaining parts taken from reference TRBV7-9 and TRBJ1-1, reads DTGVSQNPRHKITKRGQNVTFRCDPISEHNRLYWYRQTLGQGPEFLTYFQNEAQLEKSRLLSDRFSAERPKGSFSTLEIQRTEQGDSAMYLCASNWAGLNTEAFFGQGTRLTVV.

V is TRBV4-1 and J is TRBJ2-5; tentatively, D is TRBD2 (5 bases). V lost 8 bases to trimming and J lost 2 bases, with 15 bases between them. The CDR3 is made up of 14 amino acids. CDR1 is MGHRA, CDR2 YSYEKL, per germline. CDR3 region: CASRLGVTQETQYF. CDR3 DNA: TGCGCCAGCCGTTTGGGAGTTACTCAAGAGACCCAGTACTTC.

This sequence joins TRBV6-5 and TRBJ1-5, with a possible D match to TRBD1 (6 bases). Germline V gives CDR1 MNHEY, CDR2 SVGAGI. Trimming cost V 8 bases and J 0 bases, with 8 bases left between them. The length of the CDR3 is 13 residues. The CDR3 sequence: CASGGYSNQPQHF. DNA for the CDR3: TGTGCCAGCGGGGGCTATAGCAATCAGCCCCAGCATTTT.

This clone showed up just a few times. The CDR3 reads CASSSSGSSTDTQYF. Here the CDR3 DNA reads TGTGCCAGCAGCTCTAGCGGATCTAGCACAGATACGCAGTATTTT. The chain couples TRBV7-9 to TRBJ2-3, with 7 nucleotides matching TRBD2. Per the germline V gene, CDR1 is SEHNR and CDR2 is FQNEAQ (reference sequence). The ends lost 4 bases at V and 0 bases at J; junction bases unmatched: 4. The CDR3 loop spans 15 amino acids.

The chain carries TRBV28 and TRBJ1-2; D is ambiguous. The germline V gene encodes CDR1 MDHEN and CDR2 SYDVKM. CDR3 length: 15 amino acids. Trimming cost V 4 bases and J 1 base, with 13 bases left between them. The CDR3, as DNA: TGTGCCAGCAGTTCACCCCACACAGTTAACTATGGCTACACCTTC. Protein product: CASSSPHTVNYGYTF.

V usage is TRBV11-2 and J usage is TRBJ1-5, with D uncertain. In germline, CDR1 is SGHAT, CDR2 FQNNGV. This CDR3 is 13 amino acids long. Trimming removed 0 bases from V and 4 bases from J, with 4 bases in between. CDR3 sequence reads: CASSLDYNQPQHF. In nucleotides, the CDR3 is TGTGCCAGCAGCTTAGATTATAATCAGCCCCAGCATTTT.